These 4 T cell receptor beta chains originate from one sample sequenced in a study of OX40 agonist ivuxolimab in advanced cancers. Clones were read by immunoSEQ multiplex PCR, and TCRdb kept only the in-frame ones, dropping some. The data show 70,000 to 95,000 clones, roughly nine tenths seen once. The sample here was CD4+ or CD8+ T cells sorted from blood, taken in a trial of the OX40 agonist ivuxolimab. The receptors shown here come from an adult with an advanced solid tumor such as melanoma, head and neck, liver or kidney cancer.

The chain uses TRBV11-3 and TRBJ2-2; tentatively, D is TRBD1 (6 bases). This CDR3 is built from 14 residues. The V gene lost 6 bases and the J gene lost 4 bases, with 12 bases spanning the gap. The V gene's germline CDR1 is SGHNT and CDR2 YENEEA. The CDR3 region is CASRQGRGTGELFF. DNA for the CDR3: TGTGCCAGCAGACAGGGTAGAGGCACCGGGGAGCTGTTTTTT.

The genes are TRBV19 and TRBJ1-3; D remains ambiguous. This CDR3 has 13 amino acids. Germline CDR1 reads LNHDA; CDR2 reads SQIVND (reference sequence). V lost 11 bases and J lost 0, with 11 bases in between. Here the CDR3 DNA reads TGTGCCGGGCAGACGGGCTCTGGAAACACCATATATTTT. Amino acid sequence: CAGQTGSGNTIYF.

V usage is TRBV19 and J usage is TRBJ2-2, with 10 bases identical to TRBD2. J was trimmed by 2 bases and V by 5 bases; bases with no gene match: 5. The CDR3 covers 16 residues. The germline V gene has CDR1 LNHDA and CDR2 SQIVND (reference sequence). CDR3 nucleotide sequence: TGTGCCAGTAGTGGTAGCGGGAGGACTAACACCGGGGAGCTGTTTTTT. Translated: CASSGSGRTNTGELFF.

The chain recombines TRBV5-6 with TRBJ2-7; D perhaps matches TRBD1 (6 bases). Germline lookup yields CDR1 SGHDT and CDR2 YYEEEE. Trimming removed 4 bases from V and 4 bases from J, with 12 bases in between. This CDR3 comprises 13 residues. CDR3 bases: TGTGCCAGCAGCAAACAGGGCAGGTACGAGCAGTACTTC. This encodes CASSKQGRYEQYF.